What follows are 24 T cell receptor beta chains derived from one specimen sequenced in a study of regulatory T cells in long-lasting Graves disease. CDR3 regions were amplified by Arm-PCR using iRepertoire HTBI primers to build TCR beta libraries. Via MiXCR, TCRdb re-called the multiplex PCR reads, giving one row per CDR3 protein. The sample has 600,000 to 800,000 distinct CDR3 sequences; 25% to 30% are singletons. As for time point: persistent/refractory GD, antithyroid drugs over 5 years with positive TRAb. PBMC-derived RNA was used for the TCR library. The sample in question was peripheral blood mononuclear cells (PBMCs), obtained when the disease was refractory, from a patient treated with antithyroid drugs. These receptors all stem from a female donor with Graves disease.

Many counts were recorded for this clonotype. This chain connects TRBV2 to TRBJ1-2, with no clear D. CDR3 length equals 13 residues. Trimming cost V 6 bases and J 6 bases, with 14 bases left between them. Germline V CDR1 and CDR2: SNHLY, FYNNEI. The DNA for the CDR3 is TGTGCCAGCAGGGCAGCCCTCGGGAATGGCTACACCTTC. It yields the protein CASRAALGNGYTF.

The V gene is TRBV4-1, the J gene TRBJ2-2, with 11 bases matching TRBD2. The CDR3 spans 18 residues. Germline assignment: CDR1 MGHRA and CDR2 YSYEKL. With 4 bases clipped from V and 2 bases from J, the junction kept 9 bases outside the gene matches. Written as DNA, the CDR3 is TGCGCCAGCAGCCCTCGACTAGCGGGATCGGATAACACCGGGGAGCTGTTTTTT. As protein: CASSPRLAGSDNTGELFF.

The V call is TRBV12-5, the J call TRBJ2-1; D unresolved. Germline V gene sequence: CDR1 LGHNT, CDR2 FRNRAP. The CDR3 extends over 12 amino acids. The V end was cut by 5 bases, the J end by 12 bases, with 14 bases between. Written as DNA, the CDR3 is TGTGCTAGTGGTCGGTTTAGCTTTTGGCAGTTCTTC. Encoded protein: CASGRFSFWQFF.

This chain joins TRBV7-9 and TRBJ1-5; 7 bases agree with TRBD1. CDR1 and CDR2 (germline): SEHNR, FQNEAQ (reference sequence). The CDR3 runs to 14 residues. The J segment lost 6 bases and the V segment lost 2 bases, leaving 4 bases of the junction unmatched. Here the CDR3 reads CASSLQGVGQPQHF. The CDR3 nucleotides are TGTGCCAGCAGCTTACAGGGGGTGGGTCAGCCCCAGCATTTT.

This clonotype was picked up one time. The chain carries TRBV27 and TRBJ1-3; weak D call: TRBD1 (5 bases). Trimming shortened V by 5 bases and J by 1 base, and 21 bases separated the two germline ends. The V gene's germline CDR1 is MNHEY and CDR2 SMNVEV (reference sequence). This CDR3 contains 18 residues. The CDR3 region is CASSPHPGARGSGNTIYF. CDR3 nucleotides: TGTGCCAGCAGTCCCCACCCTGGGGCCAGAGGGTCTGGAAACACCATATATTTT.

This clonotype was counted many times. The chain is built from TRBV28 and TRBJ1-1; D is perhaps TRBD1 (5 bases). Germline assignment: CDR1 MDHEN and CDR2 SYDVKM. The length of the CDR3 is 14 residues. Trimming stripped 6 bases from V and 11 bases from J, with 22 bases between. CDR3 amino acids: CASRTPVGTSRAFF. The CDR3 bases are TGTGCCAGCAGGACCCCGGTAGGGACCTCTAGGGCTTTCTTT.

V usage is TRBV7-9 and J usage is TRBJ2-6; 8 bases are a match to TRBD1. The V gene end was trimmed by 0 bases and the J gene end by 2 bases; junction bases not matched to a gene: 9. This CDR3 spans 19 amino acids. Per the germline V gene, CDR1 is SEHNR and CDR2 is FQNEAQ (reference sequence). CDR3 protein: CASSLALGQGKAGANVLTF. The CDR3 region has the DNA TGTGCCAGCAGCTTAGCACTCGGACAGGGTAAAGCTGGGGCCAACGTCCTGACTTTC. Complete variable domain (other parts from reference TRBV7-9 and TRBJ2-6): DTGVSQNPRHKITKRGQNVTFRCDPISEHNRLYWYRQTLGQGPEFLTYFQNEAQLEKSRLLSDRFSAERPKGSFSTLEIQRTEQGDSAMYLCASSLALGQGKAGANVLTFGAGSRLTVL.

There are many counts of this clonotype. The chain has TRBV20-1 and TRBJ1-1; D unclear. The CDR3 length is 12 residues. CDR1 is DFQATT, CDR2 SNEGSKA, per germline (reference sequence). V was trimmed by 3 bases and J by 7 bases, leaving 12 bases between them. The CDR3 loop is CSASLGDNEAFF. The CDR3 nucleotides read TGCAGTGCTAGTTTGGGTGACAATGAAGCTTTCTTT.

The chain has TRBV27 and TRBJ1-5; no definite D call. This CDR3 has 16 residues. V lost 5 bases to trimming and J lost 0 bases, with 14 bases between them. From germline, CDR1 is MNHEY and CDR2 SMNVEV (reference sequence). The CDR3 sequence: CASSLKGRYSNQPQHF. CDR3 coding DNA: TGTGCCAGCAGTCTCAAAGGTAGATATAGCAATCAGCCCCAGCATTTT.

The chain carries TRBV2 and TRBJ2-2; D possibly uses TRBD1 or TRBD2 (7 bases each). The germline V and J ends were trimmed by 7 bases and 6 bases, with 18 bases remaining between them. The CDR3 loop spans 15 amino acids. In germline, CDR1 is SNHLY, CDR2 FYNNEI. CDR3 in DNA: TGTGCCAGCAAGGGGGGGACAGACGTCGCCGGGGAGCTGTTTTTT. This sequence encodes CASKGGTDVAGELFF.

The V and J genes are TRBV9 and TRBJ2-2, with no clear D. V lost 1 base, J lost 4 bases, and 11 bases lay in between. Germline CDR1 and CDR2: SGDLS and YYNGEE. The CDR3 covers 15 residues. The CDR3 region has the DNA TGTGCCAGCAGCGTATTTCCTGACTCCACCGGGGAGCTGTTTTTT. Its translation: CASSVFPDSTGELFF.

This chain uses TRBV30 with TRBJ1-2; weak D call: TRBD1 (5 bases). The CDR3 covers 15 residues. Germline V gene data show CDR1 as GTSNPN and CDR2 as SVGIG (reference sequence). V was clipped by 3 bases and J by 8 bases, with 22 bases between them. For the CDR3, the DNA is TGTGCCTGGAGCAGTATGGTGGAAGGGGTCGACGGCTACACCTTC. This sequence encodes CAWSSMVEGVDGYTF.

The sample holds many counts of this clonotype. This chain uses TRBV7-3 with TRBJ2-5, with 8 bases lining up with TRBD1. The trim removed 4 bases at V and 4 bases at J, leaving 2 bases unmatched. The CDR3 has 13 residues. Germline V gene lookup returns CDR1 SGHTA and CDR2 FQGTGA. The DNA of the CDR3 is TGTGCCAGCAGCTCCGACAGGGGAGAGACCCAGTACTTC. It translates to CASSSDRGETQYF.

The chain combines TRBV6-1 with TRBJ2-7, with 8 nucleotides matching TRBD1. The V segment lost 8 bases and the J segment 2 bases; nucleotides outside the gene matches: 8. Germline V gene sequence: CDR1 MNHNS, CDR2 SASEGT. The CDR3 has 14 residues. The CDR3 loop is CASHPGQAAYEQYF. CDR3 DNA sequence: TGTGCCAGCCATCCGGGACAGGCAGCCTACGAGCAGTACTTC.

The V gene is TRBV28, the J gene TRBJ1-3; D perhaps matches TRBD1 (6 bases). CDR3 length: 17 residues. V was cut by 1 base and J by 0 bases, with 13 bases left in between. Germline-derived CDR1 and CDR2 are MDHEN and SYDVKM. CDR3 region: CASSLFHGQSSGNTIYF. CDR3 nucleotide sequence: TGTGCCAGCAGTTTATTTCATGGACAGAGCTCTGGAAACACCATATATTTT.

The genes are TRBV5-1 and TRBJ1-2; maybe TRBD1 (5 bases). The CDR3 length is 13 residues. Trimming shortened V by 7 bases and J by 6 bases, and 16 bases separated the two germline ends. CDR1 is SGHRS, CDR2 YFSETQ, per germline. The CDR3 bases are TGCGCCAGCGGACCCAGGGTTCGGGATGGCTACACCTTC. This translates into CASGPRVRDGYTF.

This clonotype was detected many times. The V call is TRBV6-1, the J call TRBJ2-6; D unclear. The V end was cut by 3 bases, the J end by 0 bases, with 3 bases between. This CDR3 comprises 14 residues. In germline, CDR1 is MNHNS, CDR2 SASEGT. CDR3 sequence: CASSETSGANVLTF. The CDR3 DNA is TGTGCCAGCAGTGAGACCTCTGGGGCCAACGTCCTGACTTTC.

This CDR3 reads CSAISGGGRNIQYF. CDR3 nucleotides: TGCAGTGCTATTTCGGGCGGGGGTCGGAACATTCAGTACTTC. V is TRBV20-1 and J is TRBJ2-4, with 7 bases aligning to TRBD2. The CDR3 is 14 residues long. Germline assignment: CDR1 DFQATT and CDR2 SNEGSKA (reference sequence). Losses at the gene ends were 4 bases for V and 7 bases for J; bases not matched to a gene: 10.

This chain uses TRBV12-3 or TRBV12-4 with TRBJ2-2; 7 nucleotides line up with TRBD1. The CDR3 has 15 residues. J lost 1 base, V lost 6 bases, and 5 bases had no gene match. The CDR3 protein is CASRRDSKNTGELFF. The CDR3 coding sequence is TGTGCCAGCAGGAGGGACAGCAAGAACACCGGGGAGCTGTTTTTT.

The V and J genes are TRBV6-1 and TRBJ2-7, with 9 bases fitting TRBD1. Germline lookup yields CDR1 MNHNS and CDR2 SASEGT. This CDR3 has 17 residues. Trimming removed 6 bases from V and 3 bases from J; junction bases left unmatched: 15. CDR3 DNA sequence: TGTGCCAGCAGAGGGCTCCTCACCAGGACAGGGGTCTACGAGCAGTACTTC. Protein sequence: CASRGLLTRTGVYEQYF.

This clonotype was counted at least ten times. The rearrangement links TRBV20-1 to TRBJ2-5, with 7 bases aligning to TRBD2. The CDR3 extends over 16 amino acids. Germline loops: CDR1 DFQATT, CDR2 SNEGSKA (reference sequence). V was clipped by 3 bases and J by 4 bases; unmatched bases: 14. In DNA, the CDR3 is TGCAGTGCTAGGGCCTCTAGCGGATGGGGGGTAGAGACCCAGTACTTC. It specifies CSARASSGWGVETQYF.

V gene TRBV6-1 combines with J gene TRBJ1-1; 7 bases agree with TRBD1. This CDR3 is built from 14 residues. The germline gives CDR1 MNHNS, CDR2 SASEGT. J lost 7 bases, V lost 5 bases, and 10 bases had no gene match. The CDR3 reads CASSKKTGKSEAFF. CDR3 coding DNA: TGTGCCAGCAGTAAAAAGACAGGGAAGAGTGAAGCTTTCTTT.

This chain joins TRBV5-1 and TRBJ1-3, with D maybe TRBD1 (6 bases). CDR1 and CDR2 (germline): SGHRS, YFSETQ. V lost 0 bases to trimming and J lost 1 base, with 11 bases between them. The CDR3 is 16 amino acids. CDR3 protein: CASSLGRGPSGNTIYF. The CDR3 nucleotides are TGCGCCAGCAGCTTGGGACGGGGGCCTTCTGGAAACACCATATATTTT.

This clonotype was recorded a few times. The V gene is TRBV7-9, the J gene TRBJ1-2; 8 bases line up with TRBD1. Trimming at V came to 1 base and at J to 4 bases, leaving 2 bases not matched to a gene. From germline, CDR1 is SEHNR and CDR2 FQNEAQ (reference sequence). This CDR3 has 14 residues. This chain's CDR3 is CASSLGDRSYGYTF. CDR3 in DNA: TGTGCCAGCAGCTTAGGGGACAGGAGCTATGGCTACACCTTC.